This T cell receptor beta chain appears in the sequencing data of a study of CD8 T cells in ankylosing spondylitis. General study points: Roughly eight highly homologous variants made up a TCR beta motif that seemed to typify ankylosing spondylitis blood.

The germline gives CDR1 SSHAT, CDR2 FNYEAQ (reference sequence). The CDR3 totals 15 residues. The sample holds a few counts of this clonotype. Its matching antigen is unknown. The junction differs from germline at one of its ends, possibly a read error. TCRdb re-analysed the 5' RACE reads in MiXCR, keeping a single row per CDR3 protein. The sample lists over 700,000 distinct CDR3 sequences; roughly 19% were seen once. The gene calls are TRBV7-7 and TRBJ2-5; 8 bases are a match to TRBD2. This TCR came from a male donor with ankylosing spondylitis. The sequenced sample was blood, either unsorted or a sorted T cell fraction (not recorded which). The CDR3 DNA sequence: TGTGCTAGCAGCTTACGAGCGGGAGCCCAAGAGACCCAGTACTTC. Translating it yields CASSLRAGAQETQYF.